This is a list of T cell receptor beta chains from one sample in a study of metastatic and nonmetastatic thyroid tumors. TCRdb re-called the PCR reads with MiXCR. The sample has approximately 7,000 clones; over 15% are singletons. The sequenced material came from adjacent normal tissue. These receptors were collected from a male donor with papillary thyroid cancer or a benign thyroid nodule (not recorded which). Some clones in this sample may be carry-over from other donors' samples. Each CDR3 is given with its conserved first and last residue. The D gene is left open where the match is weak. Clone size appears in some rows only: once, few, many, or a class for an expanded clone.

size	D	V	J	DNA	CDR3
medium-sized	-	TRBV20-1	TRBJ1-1	TGCAGTGCCAGGTTTGGGAACACTGAAGCTTTCTTT	CSARFGNTEAFF
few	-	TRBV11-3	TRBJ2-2	TGTGCCAGCAGCTTAGAGATTAGGAGTAACGCCGGGGAGCTGTTTTTT	CASSLEIRSNAGELFF
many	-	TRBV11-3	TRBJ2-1	TGTGCCAGCAGTACGACAGGGAGGTACAATGAGCAGTTCTTC	CASSTTGRYNEQFF
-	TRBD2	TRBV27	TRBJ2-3	TGTGCCAGCAGTTACCGAAGCGGGGCCTTCACAGATACGCAGTATTTT	CASSYRSGAFTDTQYF
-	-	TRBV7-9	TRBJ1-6	TGTGCCAGCAGCTTATGGGGGGTAAAGTCACCCCTCCACTTT	CASSLWGVKSPLHF
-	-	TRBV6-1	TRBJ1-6	TGTGCCAGCAGGAACTTAGGGTTTACACCCCTCCACTTT	CASRNLGFTPLHF
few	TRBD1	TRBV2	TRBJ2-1	TGTGCCAGCTTTCGTGGACAGGTTTGGAACAATGAGCAGTTCTTC	CASFRGQVWNNEQFF
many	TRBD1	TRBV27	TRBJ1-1	TGTGCCAGCTCCTACAGGGGGCTCACTGAAGCTTTCTTT	CASSYRGLTEAFF
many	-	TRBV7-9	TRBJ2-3	TGTGCCAGCAGCCCCCCGCTGGGACCGCAGGCAGATACGCAGTATTTT	CASSPPLGPQADTQYF
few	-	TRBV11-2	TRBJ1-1	TGTGCCAGCAGCTTAGATCCCGGGGGGAACACTGAAGCTTTCTTT	CASSLDPGGNTEAFF
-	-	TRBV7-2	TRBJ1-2	TGTGCCAGCAGCTTAGGCGCCAGCCTTAACTATGGCTACACCTTC	CASSLGASLNYGYTF
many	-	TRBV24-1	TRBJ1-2	TGTGCCACCAGTGATTCGGGAAGGGTAGACTATGGCTACACCTTC	CATSDSGRVDYGYTF
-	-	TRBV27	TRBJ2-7	TGTGCCAGCAGTTTGACCGACAGCCTCTACGAGCAGTACTTC	CASSLTDSLYEQYF